This T cell receptor beta chain was obtained from a study of blood T cell repertoires in COVID-19. The germline V and J ends were trimmed by 5 bases and 2 bases, with 9 bases remaining between them. CDR1 and CDR2 from the germline V gene are LNHNV and YYDKDF (reference sequence). This CDR3 comprises 13 residues. Authors' data handling: Amplification of reference gene primers was used by the study to estimate nucleated cell counts. Profiling relied on immunoSEQ multiplex PCR, and the TCRdb table lists in-frame clones only, not all of them. V and J calls and clone size are those listed in that table; D and trimming were worked out from the DNA. This sample has more than 150,000 clones, with approximately 84% found just once. Individuals drawn from approximately 26 US areas were roughly 18 to 95 years old.

V is TRBV15 and J is TRBJ1-1; D possibly corresponds to TRBD1 (5 bases). This clonotype originated in a woman aged 50 to 65 who had recovered from COVID-19. What was sequenced was PBMCs or T cells enriched from blood (not recorded which). For the CDR3, the DNA is TGTGCCACCAGCCGGGGGATCAACACTGAAGCTTTCTTT. Protein sequence: CATSRGINTEAFF. The complete variable domain, with remaining parts taken from reference TRBV15 and TRBJ1-1, reads DAMVIQNPRYQVTQFGKPVTLSCSQTLNHNVMYWYQQKSSQAPKLLFHYYDKDFNNEADTPDNFQSRRPNTSFCFLDIRSPGLGDTAMYLCATSRGINTEAFFGQGTRLTVV.